Following are 26 T cell receptor beta chains from one sample sequenced in a study of T-cell memory formation after mild COVID-19. TCRdb re-derived calls from the 5' RACE reads in MiXCR, one entry per CDR3 protein. This repertoire shows roughly 600,000 distinct CDR3 sequences, approximately 19% found once; its top ten account for 9.5% to 15%. Sequencing was carried out using PBMCs or a T cell subset sorted from them (not recorded which). The receptor source for this set is an adult woman who had mild COVID-19 (a few samples of this study predate the infection). Cell type and time point are not known.

The table lists this clonotype with a few counts. The rearrangement uses TRBV20-1 and TRBJ1-5; 7 bases line up with TRBD1. The CDR3 runs 16 residues. Germline V CDR1 and CDR2: DFQATT, SNEGSKA (reference sequence). J was trimmed by 1 base and V by 3 bases; bases with no gene match: 9. The CDR3 coding sequence is TGCAGTGCTAGCCTACAGGGGAGGGCGAGCAATCAGCCCCAGCATTTT. Its protein product is CSASLQGRASNQPQHF.

The rearrangement links TRBV7-3 to TRBJ2-1, with D tentatively TRBD1 (6 bases). Trimming cost V 5 bases and J 7 bases, with 15 bases left between them. This CDR3 has 14 residues. The germline V gene has CDR1 SGHTA and CDR2 FQGTGA. CDR3 in amino acids: CASSQMYGQNEQFF. The CDR3 coding sequence is TGTGCCAGCAGCCAAATGTACGGACAGAATGAGCAGTTCTTC.

The chain joins TRBV7-9 to TRBJ1-4; 9 bases line up with TRBD1. V was clipped by 5 bases and J by 8 bases; unmatched bases: 9. The CDR3 contains 15 residues. Germline CDR1 reads SEHNR; CDR2 reads FQNEAQ (reference sequence). The CDR3 DNA follows: TGTGCCAGCAGCCCCGGGACAGGGCCGTGGGAAAAACTGTTTTTT. Amino acids: CASSPGTGPWEKLFF.

This clonotype showed up just a few times. This chain links TRBV5-1 with TRBJ1-3; D is unclear. The CDR3 runs to 15 residues. Deletions cut 0 bases from V and 3 bases from J, with 10 bases between. Germline values: CDR1 SGHRS, CDR2 YFSETQ. The CDR3, as DNA: TGCGCCAGCAGCTTGGAGGCAGTAGGTGGAAACACCATATATTTT. It codes for CASSLEAVGGNTIYF. Filled out from reference TRBV5-1 and TRBJ1-3, the complete variable domain reads KAGVTQTPRYLIKTRGQQVTLSCSPISGHRSVSWYQQTPGQGLQFLFEYFSETQRNKGNFPGRFSGRQFSNSRSEMNVSTLELGDSALYLCASSLEAVGGNTIYFGEGSWLTVV.

The gene calls are TRBV5-6 and TRBJ1-4; no clear D gene. CDR1 SGHDT and CDR2 YYEEEE come from the germline V gene. V was trimmed by 5 bases and J by 12 bases, leaving 11 bases between them. The length of the CDR3 is 11 residues. CDR3 loop: CASRRGAELFF. CDR3 DNA: TGTGCCAGCAGACGTGGAGCTGAACTGTTTTTT.

The V gene is TRBV20-1, the J gene TRBJ1-5; D call uncertain. The CDR3 contains 13 residues. The germline V gene has CDR1 DFQATT and CDR2 SNEGSKA (reference sequence). V lost 2 bases and J 0 bases, leaving 5 bases between the germline ends. CDR3 sequence: CSARPHSNQPQHF. CDR3 in DNA: TGCAGTGCTAGACCCCATAGCAATCAGCCCCAGCATTTT.

The chain recombines TRBV9 with TRBJ1-6; D remains ambiguous. Per germline, CDR1 SGDLS and CDR2 YYNGEE. The CDR3 totals 13 residues. V dropped 0 bases and J dropped 14 bases, with 12 bases sitting between them. CDR3 sequence reads: CASSVAHGSALHF. The DNA for the CDR3 is TGTGCCAGCAGCGTAGCTCACGGGTCGGCCCTCCACTTT.

This clonotype was seen a few times. This chain joins TRBV2 and TRBJ2-7; TRBD1 matches 12 bases. This CDR3 has 15 residues. V gave up 10 bases and J gave up 2 bases; unmatched junction bases: 9. Germline V CDR1 and CDR2: SNHLY, FYNNEI. The CDR3 reads CATGTGGANAYEQYF. The CDR3 bases are TGTGCCACCGGGACAGGGGGCGCGAATGCCTACGAGCAGTACTTC.

This clonotype was recorded a few times. This chain connects TRBV7-6 to TRBJ1-5, with D uncertain. Between the trimmed V and J ends, which lost 2 bases and 7 bases, there was a span of 9 bases. The CDR3 sequence is 13 residues long. CDR1 and CDR2 (germline): SGHVS, FNYEAQ. The CDR3 reads CASSLNRHQPQHF. CDR3 DNA: TGTGCCAGCAGCTTAAACCGCCACCAGCCCCAGCATTTT.

A few counts support this clonotype. V usage is TRBV5-6 and J usage is TRBJ2-2; no clear D. CDR3 length: 13 residues. V was trimmed by 2 bases and J by 5 bases, leaving 7 bases between them. Germline V gene lookup returns CDR1 SGHDT and CDR2 YYEEEE. CDR3: CASSLLRTGELFF. Here the CDR3 DNA reads TGTGCCAGCAGCTTACTAAGAACCGGGGAGCTGTTTTTT.

This clonotype was found a few times. The chain recombines TRBV3-1 with TRBJ1-3; tentative D call: TRBD1 (5 bases). Trimming removed 0 bases from V and 0 bases from J, with 12 bases in between. The CDR3 spans 17 residues. Germline V gives CDR1 LGHDT, CDR2 YNNKEL (reference sequence). The CDR3 DNA is TGTGCCAGCAGCCAAGAACTCGTCGGGGGCTCTGGAAACACCATATATTTT. It is translated as CASSQELVGGSGNTIYF.

This clonotype turned up a few times. The chain joins TRBV10-3 to TRBJ2-1; no definite D call. The germline V gene has CDR1 ENHRY and CDR2 SYGVKD. Trimming removed 3 bases at V and 7 bases at J, with 13 bases between. The CDR3 has 14 residues. CDR3 in DNA: TGTGCCATCAGTGATTTAACTAAAAGGAATGAGCAGTTCTTC. This encodes CAISDLTKRNEQFF.

This clonotype was counted only a few times. V gene TRBV28 combines with J gene TRBJ1-3, with 8 nucleotides matching TRBD1. Germline V gives CDR1 MDHEN, CDR2 SYDVKM. J lost 4 bases, V lost 3 bases, and 5 bases had no gene match. The length of the CDR3 is 15 residues. The CDR3 here is CASSFSGGTGNTIYF. CDR3 nucleotides: TGTGCCAGCAGTTTCTCAGGGGGCACGGGAAACACCATATATTTT.

The rearrangement uses TRBV18 and TRBJ2-7, with D perhaps matching TRBD1 (6 bases). Trimming shortened V by 5 bases and J by 4 bases, and 15 bases separated the two germline ends. The CDR3 totals 14 residues. The V gene's germline CDR1 is KGHSH and CDR2 LQKENI. CDR3 loop: CASSSNTGTYEQYF. The CDR3 region has the DNA TGTGCCAGCTCATCCAACACAGGGACGTACGAGCAGTACTTC.

This chain connects TRBV20-1 to TRBJ1-2, with TRBD1 matching over 8 bases. CDR3 length: 15 residues. Per germline, CDR1 DFQATT and CDR2 SNEGSKA (reference sequence). V dropped 1 base and J dropped 3; count of bases not matched to a gene: 7. CDR3 nucleotides: TGCAGTGCTAGAGGGACAGGGCCGTCGGACTATGGCTACACCTTC. The encoded protein is CSARGTGPSDYGYTF.

This clonotype was picked up one time. The chain recombines TRBV21-1 with TRBJ2-3; the table names TRBD1, a call not compared with the DNA. TRBV21-1 is listed as a pseudogene. The CDR3 contains 17 residues. The DNA of the CDR3 is TGTGCCAGCAGCAAGGGAAGAACCGGGACAGGGGTCGATACGCAGTATTTT. Its protein product is CASSKGRTGTGVDTQYF.

The chain recombines TRBV20-1 with TRBJ1-3, with D tentatively TRBD1 (6 bases). The germline V gene encodes CDR1 DFQATT and CDR2 SNEGSKA (reference sequence). V lost 2 bases and J lost 0, with 11 bases in between. The CDR3 loop spans 15 amino acids. CDR3 bases: TGCAGTGCTAGACAATCAGGGGCCTCTGGAAACACCATATATTTT. Translating it yields CSARQSGASGNTIYF.

This clonotype was counted ten times or more. The CDR3 is CASSVGRYNEQFF. CDR3 nucleotides: TGTGCCAGCAGCGTAGGCAGATACAATGAGCAGTTCTTC. The chain links TRBV9 to TRBJ2-1; D remains unclear. The germline CDR1 and CDR2 sequences are SGDLS and YYNGEE. CDR3 size: 13 residues. The V end was cut by 0 bases, the J end by 4 bases, with 5 bases between.

The chain has TRBV19 and TRBJ2-5; D not resolved. Germline assignment: CDR1 LNHDA and CDR2 SQIVND (reference sequence). V was pared by 3 bases and J by 5 bases, with 10 bases between. The CDR3 is 13 amino acids. The CDR3 sequence: CASSIRGMETQYF. The CDR3 DNA reads TGTGCCAGTAGTATTCGAGGAATGGAGACCCAGTACTTC.

This clonotype was counted only a few times. This chain joins TRBV2 and TRBJ1-2, with 9 bases matching TRBD1. Germline V gene lookup returns CDR1 SNHLY and CDR2 FYNNEI. The CDR3 extends over 14 amino acids. V shed 7 bases, J shed 2 bases, and the junction held 5 bases outside the gene matches. The CDR3 sequence is CASKEGQGNYGYTF. CDR3 DNA: TGTGCCAGCAAGGAGGGACAGGGCAACTATGGCTACACCTTC.

The V call is TRBV5-4, the J call TRBJ2-3, with D perhaps TRBD2 (5 bases). Germline assignment: CDR1 SGHNT and CDR2 YYREEE (reference sequence). With 4 bases removed from V and 1 base from J, the gap between germline ends came to 16 bases. This CDR3 region has 16 residues. The CDR3 region is CASSRTLGSRTDTQYF. Here the CDR3 DNA reads TGTGCCAGCAGCCGAACCCTTGGGAGCCGCACAGATACGCAGTATTTT.

The chain couples TRBV2 to TRBJ1-1; D remains ambiguous. Germline CDR1 reads SNHLY; CDR2 reads FYNNEI. The CDR3 is made up of 14 amino acids. The V and J ends lost 5 bases and 1 base respectively, with 11 bases between them. The DNA of the CDR3 is TGTGCCAGCAGTAGACTCTTAGGGAACACTGAAGCTTTCTTT. This codes for CASSRLLGNTEAFF.

The chain links TRBV7-2 to TRBJ2-2; D gene ambiguous. V was pared by 10 bases and J by 6 bases, with 9 bases between. The germline CDR1 and CDR2 sequences are SGHTA and FQGNSA. This CDR3 is 11 amino acids long. The CDR3 spells CATTLAGELFF. The CDR3, as DNA: TGTGCCACGACGCTGGCCGGGGAGCTGTTTTTT. The full variable domain, completed using reference TRBV7-2 and TRBJ2-2, is GAGVSQSPSNKVTEKGKDVELRCDPISGHTALYWYRQSLGQGLEFLIYFQGNSAPDKSGLPSDRFSAERTGGSVSTLTIQRTQQEDSAVYLCATTLAGELFFGEGSRLTVL.

This clonotype occurred a few times. The genes are TRBV30 and TRBJ2-3; tentatively, D is TRBD2 (5 bases). This CDR3 has 13 amino acids. Germline loops: CDR1 GTSNPN, CDR2 SVGIG (reference sequence). Deletions cut 2 bases from V and 4 bases from J, with 10 bases between. The CDR3 DNA sequence: TGTGCCTGGAGTCCGCTAGCTGCAGATACGCAGTATTTT. Protein: CAWSPLAADTQYF.

The chain carries TRBV2 and TRBJ1-2; no firm D call. CDR3 length equals 9 residues. Trimming took 11 bases from V and 14 from J, leaving 15 bases between them. Germline V gives CDR1 SNHLY, CDR2 FYNNEI. As DNA, the CDR3 is TGTGCCGGTGGACGGTTCCCTACCTTC. Amino acids: CAGGRFPTF.

The chain uses TRBV6-2 or TRBV6-3 and TRBJ2-7; D remains ambiguous. The CDR3 has 11 residues. CDR1 and CDR2 (germline): MNHEY, SVGEGT. Trimming removed 9 bases from V and 3 bases from J, with 9 bases in between. The CDR3 region is CASGVIYEQYF. As DNA, the CDR3 is TGTGCCAGTGGAGTAATCTACGAGCAGTACTTC.